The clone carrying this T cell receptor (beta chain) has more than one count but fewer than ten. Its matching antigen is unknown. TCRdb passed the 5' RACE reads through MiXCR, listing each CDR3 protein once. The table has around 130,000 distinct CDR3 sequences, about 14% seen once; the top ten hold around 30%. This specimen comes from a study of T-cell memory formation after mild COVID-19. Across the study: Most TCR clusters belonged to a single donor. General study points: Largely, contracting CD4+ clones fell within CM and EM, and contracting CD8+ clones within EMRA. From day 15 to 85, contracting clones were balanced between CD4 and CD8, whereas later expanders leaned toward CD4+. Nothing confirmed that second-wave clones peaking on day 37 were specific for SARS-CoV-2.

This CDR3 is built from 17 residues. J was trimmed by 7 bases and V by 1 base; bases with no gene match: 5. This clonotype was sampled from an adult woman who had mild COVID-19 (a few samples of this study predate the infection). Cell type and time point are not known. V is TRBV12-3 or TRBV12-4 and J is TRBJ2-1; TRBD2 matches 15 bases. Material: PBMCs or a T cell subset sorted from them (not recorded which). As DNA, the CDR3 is TGTGCCAGCAGTTTAGAAGGACTAGCGGGAGGGGGTAATGAGCAGTTCTTC. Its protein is CASSLEGLAGGGNEQFF.